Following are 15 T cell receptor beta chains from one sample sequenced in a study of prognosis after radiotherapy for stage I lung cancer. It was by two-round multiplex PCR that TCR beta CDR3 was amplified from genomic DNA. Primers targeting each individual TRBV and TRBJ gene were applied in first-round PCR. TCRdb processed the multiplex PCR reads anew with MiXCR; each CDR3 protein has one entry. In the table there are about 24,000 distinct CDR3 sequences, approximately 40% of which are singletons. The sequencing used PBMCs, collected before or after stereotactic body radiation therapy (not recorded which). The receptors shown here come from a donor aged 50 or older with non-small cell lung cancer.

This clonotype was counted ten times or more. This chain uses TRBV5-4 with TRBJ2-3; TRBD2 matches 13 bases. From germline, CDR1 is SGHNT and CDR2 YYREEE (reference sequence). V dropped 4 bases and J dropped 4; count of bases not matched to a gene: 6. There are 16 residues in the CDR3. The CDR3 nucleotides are TGTGCCAGCAGCGCACGACTAGCGGGAGGTCCAGATACGCAGTATTTT. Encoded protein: CASSARLAGGPDTQYF.

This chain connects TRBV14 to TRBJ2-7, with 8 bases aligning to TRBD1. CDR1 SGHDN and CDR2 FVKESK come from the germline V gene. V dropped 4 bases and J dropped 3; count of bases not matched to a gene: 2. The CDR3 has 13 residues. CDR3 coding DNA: TGTGCCAGCAGCCCGGACAGGGACTACGAGCAGTACTTC. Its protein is CASSPDRDYEQYF.

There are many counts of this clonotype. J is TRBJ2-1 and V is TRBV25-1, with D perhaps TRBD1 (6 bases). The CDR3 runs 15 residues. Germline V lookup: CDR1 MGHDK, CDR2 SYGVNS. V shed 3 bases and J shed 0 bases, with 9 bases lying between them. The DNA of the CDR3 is TGTGCCAGCAGTGATCAGGGGAGCTCCTACAATGAGCAGTTCTTC. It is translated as CASSDQGSSYNEQFF. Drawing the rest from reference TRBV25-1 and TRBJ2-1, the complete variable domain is EADIYQTPRYLVIGTGKKITLECSQTMGHDKMYWYQQDPGMELHLIHYSYGVNSTEKGDLSSESTVSRIRTEHFPLTLESARPSHTSQYLCASSDQGSSYNEQFFGPGTRLTVL.

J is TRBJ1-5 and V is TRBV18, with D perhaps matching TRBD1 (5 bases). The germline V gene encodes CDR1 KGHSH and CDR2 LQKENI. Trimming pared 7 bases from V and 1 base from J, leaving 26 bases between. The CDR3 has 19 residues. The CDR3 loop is CASFRIHWQGRGSNQPQHF. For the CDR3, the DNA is TGTGCCAGCTTCCGAATTCATTGGCAGGGTAGGGGCAGCAATCAGCCCCAGCATTTT.

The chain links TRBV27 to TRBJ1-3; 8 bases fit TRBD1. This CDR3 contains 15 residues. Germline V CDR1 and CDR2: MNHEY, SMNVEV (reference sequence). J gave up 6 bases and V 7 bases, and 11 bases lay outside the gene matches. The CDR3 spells CASIPGQGLVNTIYF. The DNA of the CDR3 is TGTGCCAGCATTCCCGGACAGGGACTTGTAAACACCATATATTTT.

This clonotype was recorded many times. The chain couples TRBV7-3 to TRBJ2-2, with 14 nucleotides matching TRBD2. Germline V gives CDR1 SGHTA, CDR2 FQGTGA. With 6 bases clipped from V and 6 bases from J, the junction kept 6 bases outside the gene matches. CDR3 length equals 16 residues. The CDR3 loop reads CASSPMGLAGAGELFF. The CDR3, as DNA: TGTGCCAGCAGTCCTATGGGACTAGCGGGAGCCGGGGAGCTGTTTTTT.

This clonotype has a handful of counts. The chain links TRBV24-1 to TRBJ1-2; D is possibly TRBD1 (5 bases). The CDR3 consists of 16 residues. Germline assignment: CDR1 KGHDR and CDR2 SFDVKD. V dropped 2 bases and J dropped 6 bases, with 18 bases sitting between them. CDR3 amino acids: CATSDSGTYQPDGYTF. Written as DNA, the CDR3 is TGTGCCACCAGTGATTCCGGGACCTATCAGCCGGATGGCTACACCTTC.

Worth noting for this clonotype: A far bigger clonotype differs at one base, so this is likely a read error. CDR3 nucleotides: TGTGCCAGCATCTTGGGAGCGGGAGGGCCCCACAATGAGCAGTTCTTC. Translating gives CASILGAGGPHNEQFF. V is TRBV7-9 and J is TRBJ2-1; 10 bases fit TRBD2. The CDR3 runs 16 residues. Germline V gene data show CDR1 as SEHNR and CDR2 as FQNEAQ (reference sequence). Trimming at V came to 7 bases and at J to 5 bases, leaving 11 bases not matched to a gene.

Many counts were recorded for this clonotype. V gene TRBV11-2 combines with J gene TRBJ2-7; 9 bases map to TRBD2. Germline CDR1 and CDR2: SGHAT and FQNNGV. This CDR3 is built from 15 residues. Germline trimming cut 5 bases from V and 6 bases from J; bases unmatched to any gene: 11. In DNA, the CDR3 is TGTGCCAGCAGCCCAAGTCTGGGCGGGAGGGCCGAGCAGTACTTC. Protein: CASSPSLGGRAEQYF.

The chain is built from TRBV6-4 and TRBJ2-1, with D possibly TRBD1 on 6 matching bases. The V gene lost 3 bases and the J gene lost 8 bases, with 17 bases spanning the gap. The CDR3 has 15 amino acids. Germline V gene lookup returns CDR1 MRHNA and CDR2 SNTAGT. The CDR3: CASSEGTLPTDEQFF. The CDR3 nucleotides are TGTGCCAGCAGTGAAGGGACACTTCCCACGGATGAGCAGTTCTTC.

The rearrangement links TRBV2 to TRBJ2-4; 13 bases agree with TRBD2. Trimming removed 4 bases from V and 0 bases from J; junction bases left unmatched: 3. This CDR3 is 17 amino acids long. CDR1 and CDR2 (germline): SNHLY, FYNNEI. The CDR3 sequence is CASSALAGGVAKNIQYF. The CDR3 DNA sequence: TGTGCCAGCAGTGCACTAGCGGGAGGGGTAGCCAAAAACATTCAGTACTTC.

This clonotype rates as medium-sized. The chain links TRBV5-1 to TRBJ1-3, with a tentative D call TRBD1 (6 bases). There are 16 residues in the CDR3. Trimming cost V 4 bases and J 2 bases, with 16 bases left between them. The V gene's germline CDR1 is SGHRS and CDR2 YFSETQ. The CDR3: CASSLGTPRAGNTIYF. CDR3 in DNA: TGCGCCAGCAGCCTCGGGACACCGAGGGCTGGAAACACCATATATTTT.

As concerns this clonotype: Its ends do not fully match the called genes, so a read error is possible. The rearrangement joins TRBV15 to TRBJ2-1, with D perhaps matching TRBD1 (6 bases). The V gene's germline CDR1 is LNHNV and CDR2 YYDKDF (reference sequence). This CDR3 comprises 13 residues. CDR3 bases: TGTGCCACCAGTACAGGGATGGTCAATGAGCAGCTCTTC. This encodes CATSTGMVNEQLF.

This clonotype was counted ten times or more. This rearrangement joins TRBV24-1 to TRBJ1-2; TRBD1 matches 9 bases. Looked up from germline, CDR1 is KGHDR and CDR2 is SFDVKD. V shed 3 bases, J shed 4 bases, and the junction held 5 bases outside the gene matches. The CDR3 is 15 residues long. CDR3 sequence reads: CATSDQGQGGYGYTF. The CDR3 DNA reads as TGTGCCACCAGTGATCAGGGACAGGGTGGCTATGGCTACACCTTC.

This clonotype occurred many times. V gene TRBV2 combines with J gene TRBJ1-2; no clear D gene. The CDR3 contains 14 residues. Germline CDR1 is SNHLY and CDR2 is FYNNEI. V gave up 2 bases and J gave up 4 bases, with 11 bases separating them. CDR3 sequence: CASSEFQNSYGYTF. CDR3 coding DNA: TGTGCCAGCAGTGAATTCCAGAATTCCTATGGCTACACCTTC.